This T cell receptor beta chain was obtained from a study of beta chain features in type 1 diabetes. Naive, central memory, regulatory and stem cell-like memory cells within the CD4+ compartment were sorted using CD45RO/CCR7/CD25/CD127/CD95/CD27. Over 95% purity was reached by all sorted populations. General observations from the study: Naive, central memory and regulatory TCRB repertoires appeared more similar among patients than healthy donors. People with Type 1 diabetes carried modestly yet significantly shorter TCRB CDR3s in all four CD4+ subsets.

In regard to this clone: Its specificity is not known.

Every bit of the isolated RNA underwent reverse transcription, so sequencing read expressed TCRB transcripts. Here immunoSEQ multiplex PCR was the method, and the copy in TCRdb shows in-frame clones only, minus some. The sample gives approximately 250,000 clones, about a tenth of which show up once; 0.017% is in the top ten. The germline gives CDR1 MNHEY, CDR2 SVGAGI. The CDR3 sequence is 13 residues long. After removal of 11 bases from V and 5 bases from J, the junction contained 6 bases not matched to a gene. The sequence came from a man aged 25-45 years with type 1 diabetes. What was sequenced was naive CD4+ T cells from blood. The rearrangement links TRBV6-5 to TRBJ2-2; 9 bases line up with TRBD1. The CDR3 loop reads CAAAGTGTGELFF. CDR3 sequence (DNA): TGTGCCGCAGCCGGGACAGGGACCGGGGAGCTGTTTTTT.